This T cell receptor (beta chain) emerged from a study of graft-versus-host responses after intestinal transplantation. Study-wide results and caveats: Present in recipient marrow, GvH clones included some that appeared first in ileum or blood.

The assay was immunoSEQ multiplex PCR, and TCRdb's table has in-frame clones only and misses some. The sample yields about 82,000 clones, around 92% seen once. For this clone: Its cognate antigen is unknown.

The germline gives CDR1 SEHNR, CDR2 FQNEAQ (reference sequence). This CDR3 region has 13 residues. Trimming cost V 1 base and J 4 bases, with 6 bases left between them. V gene TRBV7-9 combines with J gene TRBJ2-3; tentative D call: TRBD1 (6 bases). Source: unstimulated CD4+ T cells sorted from spleen or lymph node cells, taken before intestinal transplant. This TCR was sampled from a human donor who received an intestinal transplant. The chain's CDR3 is CASSLDRADTQYF. CDR3 DNA: TGTGCCAGCAGCTTAGACAGGGCAGATACGCAGTATTTT.